This entry is about one TCR beta chain. The assay was immunoSEQ multiplex PCR, and TCRdb's table has in-frame clones only and misses some. The repertoire holds 45,000 to 60,000 clones, with 60% to 80% as singletons. Single viable CD3+CD4+CD8-CD45RO+ cells were sorted as the memory CD4+ T cells. The sample is drawn from a study of memory CD4+ T cells and cytomegalovirus serostatus. Germline CDR1 and CDR2: SGHRS and YFSETQ. The CDR3 sequence is 14 residues long. The V gene end was trimmed by 0 bases and the J gene end by 7 bases; junction bases not matched to a gene: 4. The V gene is TRBV5-1, the J gene TRBJ2-7; TRBD1 agrees at 10 bases. The sample comprised memory CD4+ T cells from blood. This receptor was identified in an adult in good health and CMV-seropositive. The CDR3 loop is CASSLGSGQGEQYF. CDR3 nucleotides: TGCGCCAGCAGCTTGGGATCGGGACAGGGGGAGCAGTACTTC.